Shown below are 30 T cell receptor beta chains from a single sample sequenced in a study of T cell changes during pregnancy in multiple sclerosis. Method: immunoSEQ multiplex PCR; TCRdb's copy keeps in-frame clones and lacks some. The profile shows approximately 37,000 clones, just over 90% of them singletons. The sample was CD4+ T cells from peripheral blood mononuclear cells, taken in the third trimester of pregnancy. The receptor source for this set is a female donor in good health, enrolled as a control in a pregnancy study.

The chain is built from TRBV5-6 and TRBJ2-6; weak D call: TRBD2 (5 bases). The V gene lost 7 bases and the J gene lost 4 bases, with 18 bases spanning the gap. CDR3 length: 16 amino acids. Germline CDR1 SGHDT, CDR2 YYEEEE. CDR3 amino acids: CASYTEGRPGANVLTF. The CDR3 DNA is TGTGCCAGCTATACCGAGGGCAGGCCAGGGGCCAACGTCCTGACTTTC.

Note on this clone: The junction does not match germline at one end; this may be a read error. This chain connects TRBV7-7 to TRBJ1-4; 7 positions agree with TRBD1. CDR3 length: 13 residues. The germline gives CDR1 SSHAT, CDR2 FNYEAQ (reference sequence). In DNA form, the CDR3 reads TGTGCTAGCAGCCCCTCGGACAGGGAAAAACTGTTTTTT. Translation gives CASSPSDREKLFF.

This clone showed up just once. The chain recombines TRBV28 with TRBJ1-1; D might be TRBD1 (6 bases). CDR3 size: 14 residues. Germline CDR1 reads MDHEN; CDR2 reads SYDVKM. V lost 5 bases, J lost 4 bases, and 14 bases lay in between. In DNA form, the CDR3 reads TGTGCCAGCAGTCTTCTGACAGGAGGCACTGAAGCTTTCTTT. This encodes CASSLLTGGTEAFF.

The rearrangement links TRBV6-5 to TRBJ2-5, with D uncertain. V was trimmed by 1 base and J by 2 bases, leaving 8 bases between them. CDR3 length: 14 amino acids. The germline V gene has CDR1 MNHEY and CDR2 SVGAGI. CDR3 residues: CASSYLGRQETQYF. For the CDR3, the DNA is TGTGCCAGCAGTTACTTGGGCAGGCAAGAGACCCAGTACTTC.

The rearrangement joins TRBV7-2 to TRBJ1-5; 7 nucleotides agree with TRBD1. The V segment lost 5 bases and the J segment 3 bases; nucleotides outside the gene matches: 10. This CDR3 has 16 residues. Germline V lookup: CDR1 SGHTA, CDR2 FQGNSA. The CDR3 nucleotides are TGTGCCAGCAGCCCTTACGGACAGGTCCCCAATCAGCCCCAGCATTTT. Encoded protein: CASSPYGQVPNQPQHF.

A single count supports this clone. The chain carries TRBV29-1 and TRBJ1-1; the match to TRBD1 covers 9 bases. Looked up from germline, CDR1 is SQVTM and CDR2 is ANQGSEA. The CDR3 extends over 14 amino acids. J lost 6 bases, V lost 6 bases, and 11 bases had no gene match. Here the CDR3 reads CSVVGQGITAEAFF. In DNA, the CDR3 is TGCAGCGTCGTAGGACAGGGGATAACCGCTGAAGCTTTCTTT.

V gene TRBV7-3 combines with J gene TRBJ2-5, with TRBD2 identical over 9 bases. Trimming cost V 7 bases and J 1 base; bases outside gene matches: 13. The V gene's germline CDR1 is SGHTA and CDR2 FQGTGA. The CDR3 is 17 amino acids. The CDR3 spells CASTSVASRGGQETQYF. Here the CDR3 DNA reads TGTGCCAGCACCTCTGTAGCCTCGCGGGGGGGCCAAGAGACCCAGTACTTC.

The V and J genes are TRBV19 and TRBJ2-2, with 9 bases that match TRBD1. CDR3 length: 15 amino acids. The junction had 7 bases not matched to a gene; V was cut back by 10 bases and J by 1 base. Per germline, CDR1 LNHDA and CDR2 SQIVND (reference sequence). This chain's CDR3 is CATRTGARNTGELFF. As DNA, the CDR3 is TGTGCCACACGGACAGGGGCGCGGAACACCGGGGAGCTGTTTTTT.

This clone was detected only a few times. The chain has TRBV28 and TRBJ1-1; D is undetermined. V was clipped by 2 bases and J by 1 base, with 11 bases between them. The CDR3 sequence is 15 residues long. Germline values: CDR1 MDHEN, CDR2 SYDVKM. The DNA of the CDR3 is TGTGCCAGCAGTTTAGTCCAGGCACCGAACACTGAAGCTTTCTTT. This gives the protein CASSLVQAPNTEAFF.

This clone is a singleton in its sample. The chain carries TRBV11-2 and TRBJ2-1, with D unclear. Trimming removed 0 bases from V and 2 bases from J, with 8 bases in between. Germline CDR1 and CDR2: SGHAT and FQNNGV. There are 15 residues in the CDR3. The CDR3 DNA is TGTGCCAGCAGCTTAGATCAGGCGCCCTACAATGAGCAGTTCTTC. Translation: CASSLDQAPYNEQFF.

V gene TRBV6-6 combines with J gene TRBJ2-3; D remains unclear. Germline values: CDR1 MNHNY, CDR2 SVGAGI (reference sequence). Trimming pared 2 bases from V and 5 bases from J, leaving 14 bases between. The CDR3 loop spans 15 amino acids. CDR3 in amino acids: CASSYNGGWRDTQYF. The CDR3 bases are TGTGCCAGCAGTTACAATGGCGGCTGGCGAGATACGCAGTATTTT.

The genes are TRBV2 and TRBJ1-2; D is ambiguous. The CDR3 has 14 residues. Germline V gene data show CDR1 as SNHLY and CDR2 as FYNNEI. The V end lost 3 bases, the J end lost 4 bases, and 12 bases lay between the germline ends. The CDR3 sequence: CASSEGGIVYGYTF. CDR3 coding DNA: TGTGCCAGCAGTGAGGGCGGGATCGTCTATGGCTACACCTTC.

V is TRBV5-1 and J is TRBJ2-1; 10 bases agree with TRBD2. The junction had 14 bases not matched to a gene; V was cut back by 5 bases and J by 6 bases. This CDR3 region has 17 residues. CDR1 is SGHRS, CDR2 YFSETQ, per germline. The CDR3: CASSPLNLASGSNEQFF. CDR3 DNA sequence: TGCGCCAGCAGTCCACTTAACCTGGCTAGCGGGAGCAATGAGCAGTTCTTC.

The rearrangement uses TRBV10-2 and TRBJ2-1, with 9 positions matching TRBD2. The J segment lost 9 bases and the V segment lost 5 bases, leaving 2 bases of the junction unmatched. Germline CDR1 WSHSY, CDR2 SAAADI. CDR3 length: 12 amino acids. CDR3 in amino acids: CASSPAGGEQFF. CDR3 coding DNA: TGCGCCAGCAGTCCAGCGGGAGGTGAGCAGTTCTTC.

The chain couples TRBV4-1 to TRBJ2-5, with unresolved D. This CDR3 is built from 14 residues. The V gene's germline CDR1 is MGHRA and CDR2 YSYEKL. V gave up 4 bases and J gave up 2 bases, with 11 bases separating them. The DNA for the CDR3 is TGCGCCAGCAGCCCCTCCCTTATTCAAGAGACCCAGTACTTC. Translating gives CASSPSLIQETQYF.

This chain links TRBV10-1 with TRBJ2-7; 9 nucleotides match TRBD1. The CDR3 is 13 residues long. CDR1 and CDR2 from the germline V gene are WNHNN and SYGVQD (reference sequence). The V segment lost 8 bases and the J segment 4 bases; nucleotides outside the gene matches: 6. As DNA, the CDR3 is TGCGCCAGCTCCGGACAGGGGATGTACGAGCAGTACTTC. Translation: CASSGQGMYEQYF.

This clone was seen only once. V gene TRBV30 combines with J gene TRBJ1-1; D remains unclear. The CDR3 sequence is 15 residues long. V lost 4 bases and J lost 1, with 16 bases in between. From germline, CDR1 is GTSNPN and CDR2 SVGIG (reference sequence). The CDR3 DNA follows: TGTGCCTGGACCGGTGGGCGGGGAAGGAACACTGAAGCTTTCTTT. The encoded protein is CAWTGGRGRNTEAFF.

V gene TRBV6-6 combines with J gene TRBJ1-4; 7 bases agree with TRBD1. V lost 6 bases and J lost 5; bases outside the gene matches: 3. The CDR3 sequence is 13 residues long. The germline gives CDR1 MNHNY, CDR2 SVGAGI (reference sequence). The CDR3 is CASRTGPNEKLFF. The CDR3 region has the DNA TGTGCCAGCAGGACAGGGCCGAATGAAAAACTGTTTTTT.

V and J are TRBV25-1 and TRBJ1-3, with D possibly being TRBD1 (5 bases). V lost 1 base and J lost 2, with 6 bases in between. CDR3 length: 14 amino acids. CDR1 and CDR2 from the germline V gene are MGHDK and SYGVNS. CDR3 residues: CASSEWGAGNTIYF. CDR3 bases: TGTGCCAGCAGTGAATGGGGGGCTGGAAACACCATATATTTT.

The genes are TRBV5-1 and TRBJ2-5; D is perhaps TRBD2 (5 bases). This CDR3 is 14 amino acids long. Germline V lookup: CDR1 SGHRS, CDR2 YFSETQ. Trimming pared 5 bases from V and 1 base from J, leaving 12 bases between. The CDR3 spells CASSPEAVQETQYF. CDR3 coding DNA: TGCGCCAGCAGTCCGGAGGCGGTCCAAGAGACCCAGTACTTC.

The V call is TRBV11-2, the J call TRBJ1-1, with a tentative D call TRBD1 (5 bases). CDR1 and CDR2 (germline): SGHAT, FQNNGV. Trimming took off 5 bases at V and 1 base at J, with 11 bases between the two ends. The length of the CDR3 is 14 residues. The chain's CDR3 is CASSLRGGNTEAFF. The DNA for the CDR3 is TGTGCCAGCAGCCTCCGGGGGGGGAACACTGAAGCTTTCTTT. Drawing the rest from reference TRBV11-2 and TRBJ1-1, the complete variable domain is EAGVAQSPRYKIIEKRQSVAFWCNPISGHATLYWYQQILGQGPKLLIQFQNNGVVDDSQLPKDRFSAERLKGVDSTLKIQPAKLEDSAVYLCASSLRGGNTEAFFGQGTRLTVV.

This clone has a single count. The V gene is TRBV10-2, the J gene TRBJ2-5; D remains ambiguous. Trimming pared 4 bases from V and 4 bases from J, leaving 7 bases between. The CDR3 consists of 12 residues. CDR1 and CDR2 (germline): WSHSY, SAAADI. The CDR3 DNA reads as TGCGCCAGCAGTGTCTCAGGAGAGACCCAGTACTTC. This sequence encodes CASSVSGETQYF.

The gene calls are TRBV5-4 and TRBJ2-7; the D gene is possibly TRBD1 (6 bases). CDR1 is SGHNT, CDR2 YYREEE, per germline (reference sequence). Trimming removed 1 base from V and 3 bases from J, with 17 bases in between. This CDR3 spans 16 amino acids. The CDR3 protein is CASSLMGDKTFYEQYF. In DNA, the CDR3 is TGTGCCAGCAGCTTGATGGGGGACAAGACATTCTACGAGCAGTACTTC.

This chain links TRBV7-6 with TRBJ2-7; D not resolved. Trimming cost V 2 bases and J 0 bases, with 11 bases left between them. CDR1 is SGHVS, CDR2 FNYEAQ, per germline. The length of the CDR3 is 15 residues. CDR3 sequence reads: CASSLQPTNSYEQYF. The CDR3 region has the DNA TGTGCCAGCAGCTTACAGCCGACAAACTCCTACGAGCAGTACTTC.

The CDR3 sequence is CASSRTIPETQYF. In DNA, the CDR3 is TGTGCCAGCAGCCGAACAATTCCAGAGACCCAGTACTTC. The chain employs TRBV14 and TRBJ2-5; no firm D call. CDR1 SGHDN and CDR2 FVKESK come from the germline V gene. The CDR3 is 13 residues long. Deletions cut 4 bases from V and 4 bases from J, with 10 bases between.

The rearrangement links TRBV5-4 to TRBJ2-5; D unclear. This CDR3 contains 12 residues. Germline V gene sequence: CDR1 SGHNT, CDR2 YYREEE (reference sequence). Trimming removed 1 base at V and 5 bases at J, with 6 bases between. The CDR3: CASSLNGETQYF. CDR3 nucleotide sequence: TGTGCCAGCAGCTTGAACGGGGAGACCCAGTACTTC.

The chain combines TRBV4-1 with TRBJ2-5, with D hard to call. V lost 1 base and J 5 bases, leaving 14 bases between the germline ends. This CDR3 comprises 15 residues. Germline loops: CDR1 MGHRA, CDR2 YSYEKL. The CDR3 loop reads CASSQAGRLVETQYF. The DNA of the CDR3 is TGCGCCAGCAGCCAAGCCGGTCGGTTGGTGGAGACCCAGTACTTC.

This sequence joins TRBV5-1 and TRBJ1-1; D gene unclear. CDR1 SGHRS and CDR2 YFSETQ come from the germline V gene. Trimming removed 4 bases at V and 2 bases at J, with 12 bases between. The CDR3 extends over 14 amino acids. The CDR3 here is CASSPSPSNTEAFF. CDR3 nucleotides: TGCGCCAGCAGCCCCTCCCCCAGTAACACTGAAGCTTTCTTT.

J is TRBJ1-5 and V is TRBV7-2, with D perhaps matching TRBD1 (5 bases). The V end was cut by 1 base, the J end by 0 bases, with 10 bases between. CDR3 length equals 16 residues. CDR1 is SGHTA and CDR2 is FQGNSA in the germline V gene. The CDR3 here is CASSLVSTDSNQPQHF. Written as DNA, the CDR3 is TGTGCCAGCAGCTTAGTGTCGACAGATAGCAATCAGCCCCAGCATTTT.

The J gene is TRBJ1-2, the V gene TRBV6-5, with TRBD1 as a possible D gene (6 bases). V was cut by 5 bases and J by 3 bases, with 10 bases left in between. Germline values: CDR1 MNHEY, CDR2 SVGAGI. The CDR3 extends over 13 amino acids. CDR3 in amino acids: CASSKSGDYGYTF. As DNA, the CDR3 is TGTGCCAGCAGTAAATCAGGGGACTATGGCTACACCTTC.